The rows below give T cell receptor beta chains drawn from one sample of a study of blood T cell repertoires in COVID-19. Produced via immunoSEQ multiplex PCR; TCRdb's table is partial and in-frame only. The sample includes around 200,000 clones, roughly 89% seen only once; the top ten take about 0.95%. The specimen sequenced was peripheral blood. These receptors all come from a woman aged 18-29 years who had recovered from COVID-19. Each CDR3 is given with its conserved first and last residue. The D gene is left open where the match is weak. Clone size is given for some rows only: seen once, a few or many times, or a class if the clone is expanded.

clone_size,v_call,j_call,d_call,cdr3_nt,cdr3_aa
once,TRBV27,TRBJ2-7,NA,TGTGCCACCGTACAGGGCTACGAGCAGTACTTC,CATVQGYEQYF
NA,TRBV11-2,TRBJ1-4,NA,TGTGCCAGCAGCTTAAGCTGGTCCGGATTGGGAGGTGAAAAACTGTTTTTT,CASSLSWSGLGGEKLFF
NA,TRBV9,TRBJ2-5,TRBD2,TGTGCCAGCAGCCGCGGGGGGGCGACGTTATCCCAAGAGACCCAGTACTTC,CASSRGGATLSQETQYF
NA,TRBV4-3,TRBJ1-2,NA,TGCGCCAGCAGCCAAGATGGCCCCCGGAGGTATGGCTACACCTTC,CASSQDGPRRYGYTF
NA,TRBV15,TRBJ2-1,NA,TGTGCCACCAGCTTTCGGAGGGAAACCTACAATGAGCAGTTCTTC,CATSFRRETYNEQFF
NA,TRBV6-4,TRBJ1-5,NA,TGTGCCACTTCCCCAGACGGGGAACGTCAGCCCCAGCATTTT,CATSPDGERQPQHF
few,TRBV6-2/TRBV6-3,TRBJ2-5,TRBD1,TGTGCCAGCAGTTACGGCGTTAACAGGGGGATTGAGACCCAGTACTTC,CASSYGVNRGIETQYF
NA,TRBV29-1,TRBJ2-1,TRBD2,TGCAGCGTACAGGAGGGACTAGCGGGAGGCCATGAGCAGTTCTTC,CSVQEGLAGGHEQFF
NA,TRBV12-3/TRBV12-4,TRBJ2-7,NA,TGTGCCAGCAGTTTATGGCAGGCCTACGAGCAGTACTTC,CASSLWQAYEQYF
NA,TRBV7-9,TRBJ2-3,NA,TGTGCCAGCAGCCGCTCCACGGGATCGGGGACAGATACGCAGTATTTT,CASSRSTGSGTDTQYF
NA,TRBV6-5,TRBJ2-3,NA,TGTGCCAGCAGAAACAACGGAGCGACGCAGTATTTT,CASRNNGATQYF
NA,TRBV9,TRBJ1-1,NA,TGTGCCAGCAGCACTCGGACTTCGAACACTGAAGCTTTCTTT,CASSTRTSNTEAFF
once,TRBV12-3/TRBV12-4,TRBJ2-1,NA,TGTGCCAGCAGGCTCCTAGGCGGGCAGTTCTTC,CASRLLGGQFF
NA,TRBV9,TRBJ1-6,NA,TGTGCCAGCCAGGCAGGGGTGGAATCACCCCTCCACTTT,CASQAGVESPLHF
NA,TRBV7-2,TRBJ1-1,TRBD1,TGTGCCAGCAGCCCCCGTGCAGGGGGCGAAGCTTTCTTT,CASSPRAGGEAFF
NA,TRBV11-2,TRBJ2-1,NA,TGTGCCAGCAGCCGAGTAGGGGTTGAGCAGTTCTTC,CASSRVGVEQFF
NA,TRBV9,TRBJ1-1,NA,TGTGCCAGCAGCGGACCGGGACTTTCGTGGACTGAAGCTTTCTTT,CASSGPGLSWTEAFF
NA,TRBV15,TRBJ1-3,NA,TGTGCCACCAGCAGGTCCCAGGGTCACTTTGGAAACACCATATATTTT,CATSRSQGHFGNTIYF
NA,TRBV6-5,TRBJ1-2,NA,TGTGCCAGCAGCGAGACAGGAGAGGGCTACACCTTC,CASSETGEGYTF
NA,TRBV20-1,TRBJ1-1,NA,TGCAGTGCGAGGCGAGAATCCGAAGCTTTCTTT,CSARRESEAFF
NA,TRBV5-5,TRBJ1-1,NA,TGTGCCAGCAGCTTGACAGGGAAGAACACTGAAGCTTTCTTT,CASSLTGKNTEAFF
NA,TRBV29-1,TRBJ2-5,TRBD2,TGCAGCGGCGGGGGGTCCCAAGAGACCCAGTACTTC,CSGGGSQETQYF
NA,TRBV2,TRBJ2-3,TRBD2,TGTGCCAGCAAAAGCGGGGGGGCAGGGGATACGCAGTATTTT,CASKSGGAGDTQYF
NA,TRBV7-3,TRBJ2-1,TRBD1,TGTGCCAGCAGCTTCGGACAGGGTAGGGATGAGCAGTTCTTC,CASSFGQGRDEQFF
NA,TRBV19,TRBJ2-5,TRBD1,TGTGCCAGTAGAAAACACCCCCGGGACAGAGAACAAGAGACCCAGTACTTC,CASRKHPRDREQETQYF
NA,TRBV2,TRBJ1-2,NA,TGTGCCAGCAGCGAGGCGGGATCGGCGGTCGGCTACACCTTC,CASSEAGSAVGYTF
once,TRBV12-3/TRBV12-4,TRBJ2-5,NA,TGTGCCAGCAGCGAACTAGGAGAGACCCAGTACTTC,CASSELGETQYF
NA,TRBV7-8,TRBJ2-7,TRBD1,TGTGCCAGCAGCCCCCGGACAGGGCAAGGGGAGCAGTACTTC,CASSPRTGQGEQYF
once,TRBV7-9,TRBJ1-1,TRBD1,TGTGCCAGCACCGACAGGGGGGCAGGGGGGAACACTGAAGCTTTCTTT,CASTDRGAGGNTEAFF
NA,TRBV4-1,TRBJ2-2,TRBD1,TGCGCCAGCAGCCACCACCCAGGGGGTCCCGGGGAGCTGTTTTTT,CASSHHPGGPGELFF
NA,TRBV3-1/TRBV3-2,TRBJ1-5,NA,TGTGCCAGCAGCCGTCATGACGAGGGTGTGATATATCAGCCCCAGCATTTT,CASSRHDEGVIYQPQHF
NA,TRBV10-1,TRBJ2-1,TRBD2,TGCGCCAGCAGTGCATTGACTAGCGGGTGCCTCTCCTACAATGAGCAGTTCTTC,CASSALTSGCLSYNEQFF
few,TRBV7-7,TRBJ1-6,NA,TGTGCCAGCAGCTTAGAGCAGGGTGATTCACCCCTCCACTTT,CASSLEQGDSPLHF
NA,TRBV6-5,TRBJ1-1,TRBD1,TGTGCCACCTGCTCAGGGGGATATGAAGCTTTCTTT,CATCSGGYEAFF
few,TRBV7-8,TRBJ2-1,NA,TGTGCCAGCAGCTTTCGGCGGTTCAATGAGCAGTTCTTC,CASSFRRFNEQFF